A selection of T cell receptor beta chains follows, all from one sample in a study of blood T cell repertoires in COVID-19. Sequencing was performed with immunoSEQ multiplex PCR; in TCRdb, only in-frame clones are kept and a portion is missing. The sample records about 200,000 clones, over 70% being singletons. Specimen: peripheral blood. The receptors derive from a woman in her 70s with acute or convalescent COVID-19. The CDR3 runs from the conserved cysteine through the conserved F or W. A D gene is named only where the DNA matches it firmly. The listing skips clone size in some rows; elsewhere it reads once, few, many or a size class.

TGTGCCAGCAGCTTGGGACTAACCCTCCAAGAGACCCAGTACTTC | CASSLGLTLQETQYF | TRBD2 | TRBJ2-5 | TRBV7-3 | -
TGTGCCAGCAGCTTAGGGACAGGGTACTATGGCTACACCTTC | CASSLGTGYYGYTF | TRBD1 | TRBJ1-2 | TRBV11-2 | -
TGCGCCAGCAGCCCCGGATACCCAGGGGGCCGACAAGAGACCCAGTACTTC | CASSPGYPGGRQETQYF | TRBD1 | TRBJ2-5 | TRBV5-1 | -
TGTGCCAGCAGCTCCCTGGGGACAGGCCCCGGGGAGCTGTTTTTT | CASSSLGTGPGELFF | TRBD1 | TRBJ2-2 | TRBV5-4 | -
TGTGCCAGCACCCTCACCGGAGGGTACGGAGAGACCCAGTACTTC | CASTLTGGYGETQYF | - | TRBJ2-5 | TRBV2 | -
TGTGCCAGCAGTTTATCCGCGGGCCTCGATACGCAGTATTTT | CASSLSAGLDTQYF | - | TRBJ2-3 | TRBV27 | once
TGCGCCAGCAGCTCAGGGACAGCCACGTATGGCTACACCTTC | CASSSGTATYGYTF | TRBD1 | TRBJ1-2 | TRBV5-1 | -
TGTGCCAGCAGCCGTACCCCCGAGTATGGCTACACCTTC | CASSRTPEYGYTF | - | TRBJ1-2 | TRBV5-6 | -
TGTGCCAGCAGTTCCCGAATGGGGGACAGGGGGGATGGCTACACCTTC | CASSSRMGDRGDGYTF | TRBD1 | TRBJ1-2 | TRBV6-5 | once
TGCGCCAGCAGGGGAACAAGCGGACTAAGCGCCGCTCGGGGTCAGCCCCAGCATTTT | CASRGTSGLSAARGQPQHF | - | TRBJ1-5 | TRBV10-2 | -
TGTGCCAGCACTGGGGACAGGGAGCGTGGCTACACCTTC | CASTGDRERGYTF | TRBD1 | TRBJ1-2 | TRBV7-9 | -
TGTGCCAGCAGCCCTGGAGGCCGCGGGGGGGCTATAGCAGATACGCAGTATTTT | CASSPGGRGGAIADTQYF | TRBD2 | TRBJ2-3 | TRBV5-6 | few
TGCGCCAGCAGCCAAGATCGCGGGGGGGGAAGTGAGGCCAAAAACATTCAGTACTTC | CASSQDRGGGSEAKNIQYF | TRBD2 | TRBJ2-4 | TRBV4-1 | -
TGTGCCAGCAGCCCACGGAGGTTGGACAGGGCGAACACCGGGGAGCTGTTTTTT | CASSPRRLDRANTGELFF | TRBD1 | TRBJ2-2 | TRBV3-1/TRBV3-2 | few
TGTGCCTGGAGTGCGCAGGGGGACGGCTACACCTTC | CAWSAQGDGYTF | TRBD1 | TRBJ1-2 | TRBV30 | -
TGTGCCAGCAGTAGCGGTTATGGCTACACCTTC | CASSSGYGYTF | - | TRBJ1-2 | TRBV6-5 | -
TGTGCCAGCAGCTTCGGCACGACGGGACAGCTTAATGAAAAACTGTTTTTT | CASSFGTTGQLNEKLFF | TRBD1 | TRBJ1-4 | TRBV7-8 | -
TGTGCCTGGAGTCTAGGGGTTCGTAATTCACCCCTCCACTTT | CAWSLGVRNSPLHF | - | TRBJ1-6 | TRBV30 | once
TGTGCCAGCAGTGATCGTCCTCCGGGACAGTCTGTTTATGGCTACACCTTC | CASSDRPPGQSVYGYTF | TRBD1 | TRBJ1-2 | TRBV2 | -
TGCAGTGCTCGGGGGGTGGATACGCAGTATTTT | CSARGVDTQYF | TRBD2 | TRBJ2-3 | TRBV20-1 | -
TGTGCCAGTAGTATCGGGGAAAAACTGTTTTTT | CASSIGEKLFF | - | TRBJ1-4 | TRBV19 | -
TGTGCCAGCTCACCAGACAGGGTGGTCTATGGCTACACCTTC | CASSPDRVVYGYTF | TRBD1 | TRBJ1-2 | TRBV18 | -
TGTGCCACCAGCTATGTGGACAGTAATTCACCCCTCCACTTT | CATSYVDSNSPLHF | - | TRBJ1-6 | TRBV15 | -
TGTGCCAGCAGTTACCCCGGGAGGGAGGGAGCCACTGAAGCTTTCTTT | CASSYPGREGATEAFF | - | TRBJ1-1 | TRBV6-7 | -
TGTGCCAGCAGTTTGGAGTCCTCTAGCTCCTATAATTCACCCCTCCACTTT | CASSLESSSSYNSPLHF | - | TRBJ1-6 | TRBV27 | few
TGTGCCAGCAGTTACATCTTTAGCGGGGGGCAAGAGACCCAGTACTTC | CASSYIFSGGQETQYF | TRBD2 | TRBJ2-5 | TRBV6-5 | -
TGTGCCAGCAGCTTAGGACCGGGACAGGGGACAGATACGCAGTATTTT | CASSLGPGQGTDTQYF | TRBD1 | TRBJ2-3 | TRBV7-3 | -
TGTGCCATCACCACTAGCGGGGGGGTCACAGATACGCAGTATTTT | CAITTSGGVTDTQYF | TRBD2 | TRBJ2-3 | TRBV10-3 | -
TGTGCCACCAGTGATTTGTTGGAGGATAGTGAGACCCAGTACTTC | CATSDLLEDSETQYF | - | TRBJ2-5 | TRBV24-1 | once
TGCGCCAGCAGCTCTTCGACTAGCGGGTACAATGAGCAGTTCTTC | CASSSSTSGYNEQFF | TRBD2 | TRBJ2-1 | TRBV5-1 | -
TGTGCCAGCAGCTTAGGGCTCCGGACTAGCGGCTCCAATGAGCAGTTCTTC | CASSLGLRTSGSNEQFF | TRBD2 | TRBJ2-1 | TRBV7-2 | -
TGTGCCAGCAGTTCGGGTCCCCTCTACACCTTC | CASSSGPLYTF | - | TRBJ1-2 | TRBV6-5 | few
TGTGCCAGTAGTATACTTGGAAACACCATATATTTT | CASSILGNTIYF | - | TRBJ1-3 | TRBV19 | -
TGCAGCGCCACAGGTGTAGCCAAAAACATTCAGTACTTC | CSATGVAKNIQYF | - | TRBJ2-4 | TRBV29-1 | -
TGCGCCAGCAGCTTTGCCGGACTAGCGGGGGCGGATGAGCAGTTCTTC | CASSFAGLAGADEQFF | TRBD2 | TRBJ2-1 | TRBV5-1 | -
TGCGCCAGCACCCCATATCTACAGGGGGCGGACACTGAAGCTTTCTTT | CASTPYLQGADTEAFF | TRBD1 | TRBJ1-1 | TRBV5-1 | few
TGTGCCAGCAGCCAACCAGGGGGCAGCTATGGCTACACCTTC | CASSQPGGSYGYTF | TRBD1 | TRBJ1-2 | TRBV3-1/TRBV3-2 | -
TGTGCCAGCAGCGTTGTCGGGGGGGCGTACACCGGGGAGCTGTTTTTT | CASSVVGGAYTGELFF | TRBD2 | TRBJ2-2 | TRBV9 | -
TGTGCCAGCAGTGAAGATGCGGCGGTTCGATATTTT | CASSEDAAVRYF | - | TRBJ1-3 | TRBV2 | -
TGCGCCAGCAGGCCACAGGGGGCTGACGGGGAGCTGTTTTTT | CASRPQGADGELFF | TRBD1 | TRBJ2-2 | TRBV5-1 | -
TGTGCCAGCTCACCAGAAACAGGGCAGAATTCACCCCTCCACTTT | CASSPETGQNSPLHF | - | TRBJ1-6 | TRBV18 | -
TGTGCCAGCAGTGACGGGCGGGGGGCCATAAGGATCACGCAGTATTTT | CASSDGRGAIRITQYF | TRBD2 | TRBJ2-3 | TRBV2 | -
TGTGCCACCAGCAGAGCTTTCCAGGGTCAACAGACCCAGTACTTC | CATSRAFQGQQTQYF | - | TRBJ2-5 | TRBV15 | -
TGTGCCAGCAGCTTGAGTGCTAGCGGCTACTACGAGCAGTACTTC | CASSLSASGYYEQYF | TRBD2 | TRBJ2-7 | TRBV5-5 | -